This TCR beta chain was found in a study of a mutant IDH1 vaccine in newly diagnosed glioma. Generated by immunoSEQ multiplex PCR, the TCRdb table keeps only in-frame clones and is missing some. The sample consists of about 60,000 clones, approximately 79% of them appearing once. Germline V gene sequence: CDR1 SGHRS, CDR2 YFSETQ. The CDR3 length is 15 residues. The V and J ends lost 4 bases and 5 bases, in that order; junction bases with no gene match: 8. The table lists this clone with a count of one. The antigen is not known. Indicated time point: week 5, during vaccination. In every dose of vaccine, 300 ug of mutant IDH1 20-mer peptide was given alongside topical imiquimod.

Sequenced here: PBMCs, sampled from a glioma patient whose treatment included an IDH1 peptide vaccine. The source of this sequence is a woman aged 50 to 65 with glioma. The V and J genes are TRBV5-1 and TRBJ1-1, with 10 bases that match TRBD1. The DNA for the CDR3 is TGCGCCAGCAGCGGATCGGACAGGGGGGCGACTGAAGCTTTCTTT. Translating gives CASSGSDRGATEAFF.